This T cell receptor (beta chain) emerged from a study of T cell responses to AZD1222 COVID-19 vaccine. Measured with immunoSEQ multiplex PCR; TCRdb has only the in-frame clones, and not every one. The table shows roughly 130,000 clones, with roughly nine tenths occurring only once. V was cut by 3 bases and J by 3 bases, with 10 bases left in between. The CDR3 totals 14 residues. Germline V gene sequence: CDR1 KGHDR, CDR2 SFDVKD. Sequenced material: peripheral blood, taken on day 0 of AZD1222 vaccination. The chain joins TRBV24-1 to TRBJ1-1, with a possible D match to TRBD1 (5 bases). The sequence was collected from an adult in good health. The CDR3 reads CATSDGAVDTEAFF. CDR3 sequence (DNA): TGTGCCACCAGTGATGGGGCGGTGGACACTGAAGCTTTCTTT.